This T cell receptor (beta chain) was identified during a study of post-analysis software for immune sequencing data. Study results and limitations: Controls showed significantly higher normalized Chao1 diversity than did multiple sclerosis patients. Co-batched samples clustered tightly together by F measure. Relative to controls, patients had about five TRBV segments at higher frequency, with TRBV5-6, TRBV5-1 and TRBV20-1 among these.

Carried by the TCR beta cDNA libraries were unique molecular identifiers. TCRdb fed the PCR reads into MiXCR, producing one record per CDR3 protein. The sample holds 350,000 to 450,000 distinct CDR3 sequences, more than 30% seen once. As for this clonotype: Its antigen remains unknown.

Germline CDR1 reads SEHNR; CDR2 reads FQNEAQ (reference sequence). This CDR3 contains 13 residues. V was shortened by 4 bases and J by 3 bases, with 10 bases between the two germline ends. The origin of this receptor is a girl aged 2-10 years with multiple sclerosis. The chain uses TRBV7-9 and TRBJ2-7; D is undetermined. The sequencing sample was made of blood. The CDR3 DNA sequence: TGTGCCAGCAGCTCCGTCGGGTTCTACGAGCAGTACTTC. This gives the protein CASSSVGFYEQYF.